Given below is one T cell receptor beta chain in context. The PCR ran on 60 Vbeta and 13 Jbeta primers. Profiled with immunoSEQ multiplex PCR; TCRdb holds only in-frame clones, not every one. Of roughly 100,000 clones listed, roughly 80% are singletons. The data are from a study of cytomegalovirus exposure and HLA in healthy donors. The CDR3 is 14 amino acids. Losses at the gene ends were 5 bases for V and 4 bases for J; bases not matched to a gene: 8. CDR1 SGHTA and CDR2 FQGNSA come from the germline V gene. The sequenced material came from PBMCs. The clonotype was recovered from a male donor in good health and CMV-seropositive. J is TRBJ2-7 and V is TRBV7-2; 7 nucleotides match TRBD2. The CDR3 spells CASSPRTRPYEQYF. CDR3 sequence (DNA): TGTGCCAGCAGCCCCCGGACTAGACCTTACGAGCAGTACTTC.